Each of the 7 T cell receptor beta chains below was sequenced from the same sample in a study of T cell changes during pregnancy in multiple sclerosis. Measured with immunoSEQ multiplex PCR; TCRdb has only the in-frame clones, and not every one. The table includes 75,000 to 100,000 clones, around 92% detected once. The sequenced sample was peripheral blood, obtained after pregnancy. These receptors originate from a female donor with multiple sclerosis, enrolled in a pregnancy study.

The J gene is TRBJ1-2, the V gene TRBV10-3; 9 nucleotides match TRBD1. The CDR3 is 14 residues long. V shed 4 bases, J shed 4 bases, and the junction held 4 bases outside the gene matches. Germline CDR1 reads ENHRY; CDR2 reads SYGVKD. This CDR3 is CAISADRGSYGYTF. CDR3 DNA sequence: TGTGCCATCAGTGCGGACAGGGGATCCTATGGCTACACCTTC.

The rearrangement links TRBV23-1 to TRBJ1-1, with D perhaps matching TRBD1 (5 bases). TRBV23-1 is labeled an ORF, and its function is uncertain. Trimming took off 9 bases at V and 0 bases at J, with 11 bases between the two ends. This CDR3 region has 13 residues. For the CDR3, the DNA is TGCGCCAGGTCCCAGGGATTGAACACTGAAGCTTTCTTT. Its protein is CARSQGLNTEAFF.

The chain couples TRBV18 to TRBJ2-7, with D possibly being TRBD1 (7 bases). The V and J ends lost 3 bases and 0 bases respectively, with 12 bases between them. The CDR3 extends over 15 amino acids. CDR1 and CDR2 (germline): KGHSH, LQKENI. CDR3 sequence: CASSPPGGTSYEQYF. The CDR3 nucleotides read TGTGCCAGCTCACCGCCAGGGGGGACCTCCTACGAGCAGTACTTC.

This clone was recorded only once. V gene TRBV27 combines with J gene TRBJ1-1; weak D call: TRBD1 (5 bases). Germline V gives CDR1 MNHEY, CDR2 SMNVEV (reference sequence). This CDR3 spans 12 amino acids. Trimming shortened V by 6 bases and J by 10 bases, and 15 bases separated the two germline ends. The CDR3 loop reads CASSPGGVGAFF. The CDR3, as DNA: TGTGCCAGCAGCCCGGGGGGGGTTGGAGCTTTCTTT.

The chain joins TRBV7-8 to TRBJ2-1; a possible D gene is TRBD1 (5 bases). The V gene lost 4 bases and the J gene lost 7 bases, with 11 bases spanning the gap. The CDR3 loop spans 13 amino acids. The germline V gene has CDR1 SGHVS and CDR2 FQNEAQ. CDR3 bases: TGTGCCAGCAGCTCTTTGGGGCGGAATGAGCAGTTCTTC. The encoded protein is CASSSLGRNEQFF.

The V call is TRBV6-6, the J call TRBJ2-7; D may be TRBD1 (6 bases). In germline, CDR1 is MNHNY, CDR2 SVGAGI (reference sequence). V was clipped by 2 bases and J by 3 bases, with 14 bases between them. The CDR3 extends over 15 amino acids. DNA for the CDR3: TGTGCCAGCAGTTACGAGGGAACAGGGTACTACGAGCAGTACTTC. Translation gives CASSYEGTGYYEQYF.

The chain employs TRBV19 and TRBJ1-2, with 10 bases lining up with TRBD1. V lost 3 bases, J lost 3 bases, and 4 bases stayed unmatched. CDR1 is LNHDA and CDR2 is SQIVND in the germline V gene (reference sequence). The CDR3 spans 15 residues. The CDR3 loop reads CASSIGQGDHYGYTF. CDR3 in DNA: TGTGCCAGTAGTATTGGACAGGGGGATCACTATGGCTACACCTTC. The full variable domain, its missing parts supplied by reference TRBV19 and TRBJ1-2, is DGGITQSPKYLFRKEGQNVTLSCEQNLNHDAMYWYRQDPGQGLRLIYYSQIVNDFQKGDIAEGYSVSREKKESFPLTVTSAQKNPTAFYLCASSIGQGDHYGYTFGSGTRLTVV.